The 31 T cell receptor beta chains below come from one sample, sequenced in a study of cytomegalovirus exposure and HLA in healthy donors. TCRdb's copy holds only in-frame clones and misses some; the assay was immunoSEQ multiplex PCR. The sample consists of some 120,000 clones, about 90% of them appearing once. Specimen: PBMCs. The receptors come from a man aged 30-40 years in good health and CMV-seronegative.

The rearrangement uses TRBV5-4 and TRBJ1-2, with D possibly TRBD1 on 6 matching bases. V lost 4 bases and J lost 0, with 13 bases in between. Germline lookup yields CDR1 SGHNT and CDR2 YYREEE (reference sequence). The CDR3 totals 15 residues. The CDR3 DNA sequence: TGTGCCAGCAGCCACGGACAGCTAGCTAACTATGGCTACACCTTC. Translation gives CASSHGQLANYGYTF.

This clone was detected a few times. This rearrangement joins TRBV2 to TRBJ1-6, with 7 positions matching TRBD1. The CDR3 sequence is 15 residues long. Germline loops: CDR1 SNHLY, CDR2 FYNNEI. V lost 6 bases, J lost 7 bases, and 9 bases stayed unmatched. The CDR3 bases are TGTGCCAGCAGCCCGAGGGGGGACAGAAATTCACCCCTCCACTTT. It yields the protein CASSPRGDRNSPLHF.

The CDR3, as DNA: TGTGCCAGCAGCACGAGGACAGGGCCCTACGAGCAGTACTTC. It translates to CASSTRTGPYEQYF. The chain recombines TRBV7-8 with TRBJ2-7, with TRBD1 matching over 8 bases. The length of the CDR3 is 14 residues. CDR1 SGHVS and CDR2 FQNEAQ come from the germline V gene. After removal of 5 bases from V and 2 bases from J, the junction contained 5 bases not matched to a gene.

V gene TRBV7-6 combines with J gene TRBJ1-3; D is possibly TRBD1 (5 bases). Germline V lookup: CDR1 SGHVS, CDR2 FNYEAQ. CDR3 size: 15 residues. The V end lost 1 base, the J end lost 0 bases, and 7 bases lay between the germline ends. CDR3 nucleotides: TGTGCCAGCAGCTTAGGGGGCAGCTCTGGAAACACCATATATTTT. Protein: CASSLGGSSGNTIYF.

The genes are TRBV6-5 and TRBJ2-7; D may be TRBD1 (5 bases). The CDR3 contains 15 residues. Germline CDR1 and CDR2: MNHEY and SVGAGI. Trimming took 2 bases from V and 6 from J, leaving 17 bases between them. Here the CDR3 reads CASSYQPRTRSEQYF. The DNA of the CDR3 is TGTGCCAGCAGTTACCAGCCGCGGACACGAAGCGAGCAGTACTTC.

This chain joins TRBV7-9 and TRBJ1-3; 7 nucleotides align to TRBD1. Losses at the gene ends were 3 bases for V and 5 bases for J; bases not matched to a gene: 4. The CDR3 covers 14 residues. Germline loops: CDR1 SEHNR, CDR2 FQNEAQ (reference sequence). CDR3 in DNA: TGTGCCAGCAGCTTTTGGGACAGAAGAAACACCATATATTTT. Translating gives CASSFWDRRNTIYF.

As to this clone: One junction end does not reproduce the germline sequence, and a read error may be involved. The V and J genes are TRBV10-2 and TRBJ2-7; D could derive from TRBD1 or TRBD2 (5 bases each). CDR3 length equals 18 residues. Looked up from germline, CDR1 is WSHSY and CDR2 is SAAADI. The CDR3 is CASSESGLGSLSGYEQYF. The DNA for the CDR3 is TGCGCCAGCAGCGAGTCGGGGCTCGGCAGCCTTTCGGGCTACGAGCAGTACTTC.

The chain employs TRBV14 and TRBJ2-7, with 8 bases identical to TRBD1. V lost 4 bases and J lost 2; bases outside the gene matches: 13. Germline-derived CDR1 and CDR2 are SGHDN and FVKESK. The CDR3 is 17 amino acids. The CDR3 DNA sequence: TGTGCCAGCAGCCCCAGAATATCCGGGACAGGCACCTACGAGCAGTACTTC. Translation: CASSPRISGTGTYEQYF.

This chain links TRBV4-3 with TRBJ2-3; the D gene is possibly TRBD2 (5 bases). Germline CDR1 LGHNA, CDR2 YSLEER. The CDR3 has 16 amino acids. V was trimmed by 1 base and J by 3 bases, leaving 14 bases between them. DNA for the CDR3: TGCGCCAGCAGCCAAGGTTCCAGGAGGCTAACAGATACGCAGTATTTT. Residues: CASSQGSRRLTDTQYF.

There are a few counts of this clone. The CDR3 bases are TGTGCCAGCAGTTTGAAAGGAGCTGGCTACACCTTC. Amino acid sequence: CASSLKGAGYTF. This sequence joins TRBV28 and TRBJ1-2, with unresolved D. Per the germline V gene, CDR1 is MDHEN and CDR2 is SYDVKM. V dropped 3 bases and J dropped 7 bases, with 9 bases sitting between them. The CDR3 runs to 12 residues.

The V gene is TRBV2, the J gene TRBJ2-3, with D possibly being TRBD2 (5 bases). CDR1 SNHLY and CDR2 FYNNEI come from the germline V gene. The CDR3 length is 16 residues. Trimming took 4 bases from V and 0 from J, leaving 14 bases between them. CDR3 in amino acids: CASSAGRYSSTDTQYF. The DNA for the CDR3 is TGTGCCAGCAGTGCGGGGAGATACTCTAGCACAGATACGCAGTATTTT.

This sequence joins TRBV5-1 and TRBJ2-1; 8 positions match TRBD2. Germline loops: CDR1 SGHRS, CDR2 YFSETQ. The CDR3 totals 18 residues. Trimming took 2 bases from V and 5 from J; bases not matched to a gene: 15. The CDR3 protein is CASSLSRGGSLVNNEQFF. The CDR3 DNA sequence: TGCGCCAGCAGCTTATCCCGGGGGGGCAGTTTAGTCAACAATGAGCAGTTCTTC.

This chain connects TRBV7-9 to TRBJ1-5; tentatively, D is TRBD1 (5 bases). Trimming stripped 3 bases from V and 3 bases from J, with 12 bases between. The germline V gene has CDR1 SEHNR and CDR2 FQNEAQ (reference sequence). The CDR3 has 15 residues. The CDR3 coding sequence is TGTGCCAGCAGCTTGGGGGGGACGGTCAATCAGCCCCAGCATTTT. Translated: CASSLGGTVNQPQHF.

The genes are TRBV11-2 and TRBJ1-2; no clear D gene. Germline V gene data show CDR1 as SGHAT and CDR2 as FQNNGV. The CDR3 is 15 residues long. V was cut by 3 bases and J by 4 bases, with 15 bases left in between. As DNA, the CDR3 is TGTGCCAGCAGCTTTGGTTTGAGGGCTGGCTATGGCTACACCTTC. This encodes CASSFGLRAGYGYTF.

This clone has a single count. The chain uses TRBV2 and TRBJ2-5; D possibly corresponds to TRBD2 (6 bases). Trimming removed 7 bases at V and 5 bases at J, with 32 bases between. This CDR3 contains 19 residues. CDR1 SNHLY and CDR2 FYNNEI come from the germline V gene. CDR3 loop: CASTSLWGDSTVVPETQYF. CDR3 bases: TGTGCCAGCACTTCCCTTTGGGGGGACTCAACTGTCGTTCCGGAGACCCAGTACTTC.

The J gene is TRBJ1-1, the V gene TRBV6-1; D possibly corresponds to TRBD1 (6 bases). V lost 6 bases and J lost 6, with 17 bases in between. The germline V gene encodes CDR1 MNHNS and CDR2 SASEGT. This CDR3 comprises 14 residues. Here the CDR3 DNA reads TGTGCCAGCAGGCGAACAGGGACGTTCCCTGAAGCTTTCTTT. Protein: CASRRTGTFPEAFF.

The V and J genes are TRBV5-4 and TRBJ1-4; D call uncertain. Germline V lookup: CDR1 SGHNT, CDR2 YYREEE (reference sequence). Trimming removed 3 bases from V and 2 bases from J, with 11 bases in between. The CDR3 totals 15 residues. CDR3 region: CASSWAGMTNEKLFF. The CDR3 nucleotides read TGTGCCAGCAGCTGGGCCGGCATGACTAATGAAAAACTGTTTTTT.

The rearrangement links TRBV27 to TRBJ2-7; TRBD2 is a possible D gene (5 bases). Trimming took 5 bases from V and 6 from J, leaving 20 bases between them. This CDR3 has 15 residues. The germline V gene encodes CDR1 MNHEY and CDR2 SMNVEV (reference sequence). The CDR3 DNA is TGTGCCAGCAGTCCGGGGATCCGAGCTCCTGGCGAGCAGTACTTC. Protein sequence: CASSPGIRAPGEQYF.

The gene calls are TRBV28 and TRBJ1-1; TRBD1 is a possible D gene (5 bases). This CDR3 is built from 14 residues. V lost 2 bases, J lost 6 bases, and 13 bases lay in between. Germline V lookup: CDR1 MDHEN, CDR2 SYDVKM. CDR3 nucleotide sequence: TGTGCCAGCAGTTTAATGGGGGGAGGGGCTGAAGCTTTCTTT. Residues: CASSLMGGGAEAFF.

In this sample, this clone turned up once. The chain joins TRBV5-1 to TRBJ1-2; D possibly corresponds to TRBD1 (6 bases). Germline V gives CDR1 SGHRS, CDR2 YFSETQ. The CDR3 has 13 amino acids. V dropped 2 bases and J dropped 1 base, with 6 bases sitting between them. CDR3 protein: CASSLQGNYGYTF. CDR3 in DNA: TGCGCCAGCAGCTTACAGGGTAACTATGGCTACACCTTC.

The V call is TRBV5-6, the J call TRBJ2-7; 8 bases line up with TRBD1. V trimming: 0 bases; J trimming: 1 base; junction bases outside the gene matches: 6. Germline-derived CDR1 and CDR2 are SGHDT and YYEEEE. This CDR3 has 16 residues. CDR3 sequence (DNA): TGTGCCAGCAGCTTGGACGGGACAGGCCTATCCTACGAGCAGTACTTC. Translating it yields CASSLDGTGLSYEQYF.

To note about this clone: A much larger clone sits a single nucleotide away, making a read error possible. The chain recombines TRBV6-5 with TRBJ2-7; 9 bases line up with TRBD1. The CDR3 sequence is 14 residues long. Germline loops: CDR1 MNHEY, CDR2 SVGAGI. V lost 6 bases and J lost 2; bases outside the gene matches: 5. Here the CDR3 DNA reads TGTGCCAGCAGCCACGGACAGGGGCCCTACGAGCAGTACTTC. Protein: CASSHGQGPYEQYF.

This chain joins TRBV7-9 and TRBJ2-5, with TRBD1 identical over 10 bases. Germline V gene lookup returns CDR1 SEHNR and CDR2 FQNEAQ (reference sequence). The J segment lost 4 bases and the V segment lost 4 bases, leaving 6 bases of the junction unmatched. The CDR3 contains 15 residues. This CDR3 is CASSSGTGVGETQYF. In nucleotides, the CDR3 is TGTGCCAGCAGCTCCGGGACAGGGGTTGGAGAGACCCAGTACTTC.

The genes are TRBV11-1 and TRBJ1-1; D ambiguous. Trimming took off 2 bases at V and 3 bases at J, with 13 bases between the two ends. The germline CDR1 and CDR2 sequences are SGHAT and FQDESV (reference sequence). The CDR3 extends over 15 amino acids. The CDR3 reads CASSLNIGKDTEAFF. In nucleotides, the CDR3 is TGTGCCAGCAGCTTAAATATCGGGAAAGACACTGAAGCTTTCTTT.

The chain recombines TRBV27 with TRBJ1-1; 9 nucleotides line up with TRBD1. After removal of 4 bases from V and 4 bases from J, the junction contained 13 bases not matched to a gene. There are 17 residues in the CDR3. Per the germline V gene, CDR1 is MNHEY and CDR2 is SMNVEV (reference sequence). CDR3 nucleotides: TGTGCCAGCAGTTCCCACAAGCTAGACAGGGGGTCCACTGAAGCTTTCTTT. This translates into CASSSHKLDRGSTEAFF.

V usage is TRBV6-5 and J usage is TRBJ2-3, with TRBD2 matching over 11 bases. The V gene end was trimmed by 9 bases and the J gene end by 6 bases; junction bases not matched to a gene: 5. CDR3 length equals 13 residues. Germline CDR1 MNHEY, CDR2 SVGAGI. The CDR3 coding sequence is TGTGCCAGTAGCGGGGGGGCAGACGATACGCAGTATTTT. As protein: CASSGGADDTQYF.

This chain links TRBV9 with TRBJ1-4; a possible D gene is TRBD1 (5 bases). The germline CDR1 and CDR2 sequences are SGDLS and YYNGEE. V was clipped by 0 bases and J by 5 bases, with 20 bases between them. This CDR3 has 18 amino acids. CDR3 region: CASSVGTSGLGFNEKLFF. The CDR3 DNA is TGTGCCAGCAGCGTAGGGACATCGGGTCTGGGATTCAATGAAAAACTGTTTTTT.

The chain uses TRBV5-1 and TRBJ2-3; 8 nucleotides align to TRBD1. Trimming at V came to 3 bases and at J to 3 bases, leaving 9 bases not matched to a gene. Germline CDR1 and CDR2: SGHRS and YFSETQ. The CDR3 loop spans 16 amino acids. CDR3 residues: CASSSRGQGGTDTQYF. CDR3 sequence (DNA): TGCGCCAGCAGCTCGAGAGGACAGGGAGGTACAGATACGCAGTATTTT.

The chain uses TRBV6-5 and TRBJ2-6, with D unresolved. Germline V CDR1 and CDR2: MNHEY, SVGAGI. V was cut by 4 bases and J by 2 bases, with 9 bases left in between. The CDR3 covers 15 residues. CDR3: CASSWSRTGANVLTF. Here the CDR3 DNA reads TGTGCCAGCAGTTGGTCTAGGACTGGGGCCAACGTCCTGACTTTC.

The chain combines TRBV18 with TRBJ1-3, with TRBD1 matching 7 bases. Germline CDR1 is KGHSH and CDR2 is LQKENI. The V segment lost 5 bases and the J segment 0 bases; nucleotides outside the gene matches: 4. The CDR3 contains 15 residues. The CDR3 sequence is CASSVGQISGNTIYF. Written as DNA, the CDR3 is TGTGCCAGCTCAGTGGGACAGATCTCTGGAAACACCATATATTTT.

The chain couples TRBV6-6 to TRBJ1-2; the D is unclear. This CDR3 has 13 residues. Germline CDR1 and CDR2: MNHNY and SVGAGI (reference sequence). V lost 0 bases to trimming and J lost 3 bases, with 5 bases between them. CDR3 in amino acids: CASSYSGDYGYTF. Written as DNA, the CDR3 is TGTGCCAGCAGTTACTCCGGTGACTATGGCTACACCTTC.